Described below is a single T cell receptor (beta chain) sequence and its context. These data originate in a study of blood T cell repertoires in COVID-19. Method: immunoSEQ multiplex PCR; TCRdb's copy keeps in-frame clones and lacks some. The sample lists roughly 200,000 clones, under 90% seen once, with roughly 4.8% in the top ten. The study recruited exposed participants who had met a COVID-19 case within 2 weeks before entry. Sequenced: PBMCs or T cells enriched from blood (not recorded which). This sequence originates from a woman aged 45 to 65 who had been exposed to COVID-19.

The DNA for the CDR3 is TGTGCCAGTAGAGGTCCGGGCACTGAAGCTTTCTTT. Residues: CASRGPGTEAFF. V and J are TRBV3-1 (or the pseudogene TRBV3-2) and TRBJ1-1; D is unresolved. V was pared by 9 bases and J by 4 bases, with 12 bases between. Per the germline V gene, CDR1 is LGHDT and CDR2 is YNNKEL (reference sequence). This CDR3 spans 12 amino acids.